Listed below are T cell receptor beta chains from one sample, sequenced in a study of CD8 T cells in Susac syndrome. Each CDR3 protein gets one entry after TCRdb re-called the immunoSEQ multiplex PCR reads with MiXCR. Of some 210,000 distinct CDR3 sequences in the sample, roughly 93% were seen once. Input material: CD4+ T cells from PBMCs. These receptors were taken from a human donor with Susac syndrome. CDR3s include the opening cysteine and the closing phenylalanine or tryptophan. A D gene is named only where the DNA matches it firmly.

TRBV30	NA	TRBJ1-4	CASWAGPSEEEKLFF
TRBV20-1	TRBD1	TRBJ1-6	CSAGTGGSPLHF
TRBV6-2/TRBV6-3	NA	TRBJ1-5	CASGLLHQPQHF
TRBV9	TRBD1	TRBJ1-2	CASSVDQDGTVRGYTF
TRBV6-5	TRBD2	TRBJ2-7	CASSRAGGREQYF
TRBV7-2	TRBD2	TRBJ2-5	CASSDRTSGRETQYF
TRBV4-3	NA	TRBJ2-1	CASSQVSGGEQFF
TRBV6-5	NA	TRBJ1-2	CATQGGGRGGYTF
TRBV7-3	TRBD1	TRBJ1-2	CASSPGGRGDVGYTF
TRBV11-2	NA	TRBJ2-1	CASSLEPTSLTGKFF
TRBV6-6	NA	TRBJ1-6	CASSYPPGGGSPLHF
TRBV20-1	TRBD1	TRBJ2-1	CSADPGTGVNEQFF
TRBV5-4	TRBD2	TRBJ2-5	CASSLAGRGGRETQYF
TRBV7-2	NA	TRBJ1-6	CASSLYGVDNSPLHF
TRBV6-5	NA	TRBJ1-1	CASIPEGGNTEAFF
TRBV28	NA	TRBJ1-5	CASTPQGSNQPQHF
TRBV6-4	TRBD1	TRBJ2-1	CASRPGQGSVEQFF
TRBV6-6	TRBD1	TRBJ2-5	CASSYLGQAQETQYF
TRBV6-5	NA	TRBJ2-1	CASSGLGSYNEQFF
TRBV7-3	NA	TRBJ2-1	CASSRSGQPYNEQFF
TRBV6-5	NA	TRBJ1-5	CASSYSRGGNQPQHF
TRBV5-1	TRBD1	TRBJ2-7	CASSRAPFRDRGSYEQYF
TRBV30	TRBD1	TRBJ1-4	CAWNPGQGIDEKLFF
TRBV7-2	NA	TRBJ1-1	CASSLGGLMNTEAFF